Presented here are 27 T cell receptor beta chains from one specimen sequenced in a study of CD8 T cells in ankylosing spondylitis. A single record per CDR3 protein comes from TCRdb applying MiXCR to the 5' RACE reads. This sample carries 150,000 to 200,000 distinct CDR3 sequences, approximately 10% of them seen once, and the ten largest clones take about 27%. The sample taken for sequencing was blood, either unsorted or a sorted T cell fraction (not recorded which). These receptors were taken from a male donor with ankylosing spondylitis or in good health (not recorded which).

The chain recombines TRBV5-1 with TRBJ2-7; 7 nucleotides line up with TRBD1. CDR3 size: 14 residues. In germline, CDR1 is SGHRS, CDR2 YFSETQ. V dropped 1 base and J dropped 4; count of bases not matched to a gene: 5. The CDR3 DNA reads TGCGCCAGCAGCTTGACAGGGGAATTGTACGAGCAGTACTTC. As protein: CASSLTGELYEQYF.

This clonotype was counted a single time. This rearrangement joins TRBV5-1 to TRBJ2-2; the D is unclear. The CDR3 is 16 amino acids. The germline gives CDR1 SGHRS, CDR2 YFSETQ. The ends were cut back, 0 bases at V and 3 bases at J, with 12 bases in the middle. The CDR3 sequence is CASSLDPSADTGELFF. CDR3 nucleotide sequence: TGCGCCAGCAGCTTGGATCCTAGTGCGGACACCGGGGAGCTGTTTTTT.

The CDR3 here is CASMEQSGGTQPQHF. DNA for the CDR3: TGTGCCAGCATGGAACAATCAGGGGGCACTCAGCCCCAGCATTTT. The genes are TRBV6-2 or TRBV6-3 and TRBJ1-5; 8 bases align to TRBD1. CDR3 size: 15 residues. In germline, CDR1 is MNHEY, CDR2 SVGEGT. The V gene end was trimmed by 7 bases and the J gene end by 6 bases; junction bases not matched to a gene: 11.

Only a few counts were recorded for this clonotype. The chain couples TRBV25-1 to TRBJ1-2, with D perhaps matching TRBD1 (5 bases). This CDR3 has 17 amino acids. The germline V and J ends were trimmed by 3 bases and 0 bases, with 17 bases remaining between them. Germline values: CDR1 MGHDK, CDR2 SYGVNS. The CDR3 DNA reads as TGTGCCAGCAGTGATCCGGGACGGGGGTCCTCTAACTATGGCTACACCTTC. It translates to CASSDPGRGSSNYGYTF.

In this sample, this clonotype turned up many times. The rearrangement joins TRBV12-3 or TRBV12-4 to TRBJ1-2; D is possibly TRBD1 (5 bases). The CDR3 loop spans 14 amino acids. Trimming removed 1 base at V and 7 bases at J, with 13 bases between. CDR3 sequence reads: CASSLGYRSFGYTF. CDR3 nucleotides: TGTGCCAGCAGTTTAGGGTACAGGAGTTTTGGCTACACCTTC.

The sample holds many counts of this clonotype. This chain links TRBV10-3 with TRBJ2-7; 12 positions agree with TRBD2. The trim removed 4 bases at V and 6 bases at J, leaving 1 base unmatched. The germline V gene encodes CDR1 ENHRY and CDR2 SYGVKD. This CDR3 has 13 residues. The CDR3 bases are TGTGCCATCAGTGCACTAGCGGGAGGCGAGCAGTACTTC. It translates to CAISALAGGEQYF.

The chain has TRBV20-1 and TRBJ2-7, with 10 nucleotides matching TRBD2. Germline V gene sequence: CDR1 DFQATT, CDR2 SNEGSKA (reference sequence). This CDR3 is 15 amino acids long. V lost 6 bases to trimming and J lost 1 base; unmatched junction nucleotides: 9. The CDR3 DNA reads TGCAGTGCAACCACCGGGACTAGCGAGTCCTACGAGCAGTACTTC. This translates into CSATTGTSESYEQYF.

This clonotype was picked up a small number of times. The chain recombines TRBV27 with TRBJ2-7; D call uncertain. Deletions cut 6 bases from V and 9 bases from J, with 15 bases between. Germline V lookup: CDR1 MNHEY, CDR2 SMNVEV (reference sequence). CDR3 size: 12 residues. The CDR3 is CASRNPESAQYF. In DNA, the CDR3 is TGTGCCAGCAGAAACCCGGAGAGCGCGCAGTACTTC.

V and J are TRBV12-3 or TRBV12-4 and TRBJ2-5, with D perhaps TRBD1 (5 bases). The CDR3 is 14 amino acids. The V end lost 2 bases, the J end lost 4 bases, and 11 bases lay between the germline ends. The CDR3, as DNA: TGTGCCAGCAGTTTACGGACAAGCAGAGAGACCCAGTACTTC. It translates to CASSLRTSRETQYF.

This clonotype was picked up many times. The CDR3 DNA reads as TGCGCCAGCAGCTCCTCCCGGACAGGGGAGACCCAGTACTTC. Translation: CASSSSRTGETQYF. This chain joins TRBV5-1 and TRBJ2-5; 8 bases are shared with TRBD1. This CDR3 is 14 amino acids long. The germline V gene encodes CDR1 SGHRS and CDR2 YFSETQ. Trimming cost V 3 bases and J 5 bases; bases outside gene matches: 6.

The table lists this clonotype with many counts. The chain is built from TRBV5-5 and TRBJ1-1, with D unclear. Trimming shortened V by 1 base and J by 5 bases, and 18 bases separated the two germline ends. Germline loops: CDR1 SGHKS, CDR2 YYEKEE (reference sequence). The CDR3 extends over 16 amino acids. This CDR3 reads CASSLRYEGARTEAFF. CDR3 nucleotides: TGTGCCAGCAGCTTGAGGTATGAGGGCGCGAGGACTGAAGCTTTCTTT. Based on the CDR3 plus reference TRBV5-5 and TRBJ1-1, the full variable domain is DAGVTQSPTHLIKTRGQQVTLRCSPISGHKSVSWYQQVLGQGPQFIFQYYEKEERGRGNFPDRFSARQFPNYSSELNVNALLLGDSALYLCASSLRYEGARTEAFFGQGTRLTVV.

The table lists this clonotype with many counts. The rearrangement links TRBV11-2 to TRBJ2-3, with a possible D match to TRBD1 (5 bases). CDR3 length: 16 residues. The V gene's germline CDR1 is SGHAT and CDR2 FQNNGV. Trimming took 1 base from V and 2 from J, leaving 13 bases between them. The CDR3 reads CASSLGQRPFTDTQYF. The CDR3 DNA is TGTGCCAGCAGCTTAGGACAGCGTCCCTTCACAGATACGCAGTATTTT. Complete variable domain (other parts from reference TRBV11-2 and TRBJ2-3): EAGVAQSPRYKIIEKRQSVAFWCNPISGHATLYWYQQILGQGPKLLIQFQNNGVVDDSQLPKDRFSAERLKGVDSTLKIQPAKLEDSAVYLCASSLGQRPFTDTQYFGPGTRLTVL.

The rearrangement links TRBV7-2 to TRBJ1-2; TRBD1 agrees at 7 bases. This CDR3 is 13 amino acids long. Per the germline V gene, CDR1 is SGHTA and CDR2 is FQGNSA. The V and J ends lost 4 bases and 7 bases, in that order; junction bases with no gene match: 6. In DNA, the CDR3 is TGTGCCAGCAGCTCGAGACAGGGTAGTGGCTACACCTTC. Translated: CASSSRQGSGYTF. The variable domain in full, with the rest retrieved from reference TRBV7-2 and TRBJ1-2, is GAGVSQSPSNKVTEKGKDVELRCDPISGHTALYWYRQSLGQGLEFLIYFQGNSAPDKSGLPSDRFSAERTGGSVSTLTIQRTQQEDSAVYLCASSSRQGSGYTFGSGTRLTVV.

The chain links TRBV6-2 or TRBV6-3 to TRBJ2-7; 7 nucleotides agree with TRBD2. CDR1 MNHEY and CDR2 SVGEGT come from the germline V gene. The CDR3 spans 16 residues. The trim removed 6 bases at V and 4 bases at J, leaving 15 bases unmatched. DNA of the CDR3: TGTGCCAGCAGCCAAGGGACGCTAGCGGACGTTTACGAGCAGTACTTC. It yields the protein CASSQGTLADVYEQYF.

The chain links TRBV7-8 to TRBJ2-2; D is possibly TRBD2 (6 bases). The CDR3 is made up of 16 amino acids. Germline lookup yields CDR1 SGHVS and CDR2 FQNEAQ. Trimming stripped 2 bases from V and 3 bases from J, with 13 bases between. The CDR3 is CASSLRAGLDTGELFF. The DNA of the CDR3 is TGTGCCAGCAGCTTACGAGCGGGTCTGGACACCGGGGAGCTGTTTTTT.

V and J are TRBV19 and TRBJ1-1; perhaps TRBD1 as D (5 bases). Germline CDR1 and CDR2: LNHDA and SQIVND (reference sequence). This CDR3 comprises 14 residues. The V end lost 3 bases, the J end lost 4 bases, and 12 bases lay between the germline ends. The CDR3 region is CASSMGRASTEAFF. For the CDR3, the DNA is TGTGCCAGTAGTATGGGCAGGGCGAGCACTGAAGCTTTCTTT.

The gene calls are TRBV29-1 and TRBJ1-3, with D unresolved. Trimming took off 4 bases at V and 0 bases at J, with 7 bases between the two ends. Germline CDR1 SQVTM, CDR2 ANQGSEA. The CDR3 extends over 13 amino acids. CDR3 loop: CSVVTNSGNTIYF. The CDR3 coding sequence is TGCAGCGTTGTGACTAACTCTGGAAACACCATATATTTT.

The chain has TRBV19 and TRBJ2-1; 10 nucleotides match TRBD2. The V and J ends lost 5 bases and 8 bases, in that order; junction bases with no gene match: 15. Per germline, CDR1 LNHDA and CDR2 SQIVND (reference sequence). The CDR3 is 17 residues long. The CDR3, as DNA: TGTGCCAGTAGTGTCAGGACTAGCGGAATGGAGGGCTATGAGCAGTTCTTC. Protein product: CASSVRTSGMEGYEQFF.

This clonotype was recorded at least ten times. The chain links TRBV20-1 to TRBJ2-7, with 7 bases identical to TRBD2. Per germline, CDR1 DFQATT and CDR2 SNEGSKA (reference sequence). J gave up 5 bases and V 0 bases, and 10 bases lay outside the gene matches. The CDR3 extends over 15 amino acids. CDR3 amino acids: CSARDRLAGVNEQYF. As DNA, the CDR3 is TGCAGTGCTAGAGATAGGTTAGCGGGTGTCAACGAGCAGTACTTC.

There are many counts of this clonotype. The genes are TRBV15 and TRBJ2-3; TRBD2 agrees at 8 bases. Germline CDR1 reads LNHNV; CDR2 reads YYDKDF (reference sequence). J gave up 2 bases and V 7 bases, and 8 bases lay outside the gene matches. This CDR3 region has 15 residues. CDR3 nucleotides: TGTGCCACCACAAAAGCGGGGGATTCCACAGATACGCAGTATTTT. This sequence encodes CATTKAGDSTDTQYF.

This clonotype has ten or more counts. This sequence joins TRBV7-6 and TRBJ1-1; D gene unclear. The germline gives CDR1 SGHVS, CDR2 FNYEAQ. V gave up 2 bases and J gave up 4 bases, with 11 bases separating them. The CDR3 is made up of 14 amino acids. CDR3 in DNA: TGTGCCAGCAGCTTATCGGGGTCCGGCACTGAAGCTTTCTTT. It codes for CASSLSGSGTEAFF.

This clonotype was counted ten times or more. The CDR3 here is CASSLAGGPHTGELFF. The CDR3 DNA reads TGTGCCAGCAGTTTAGCGGGAGGGCCCCACACCGGGGAGCTGTTTTTT. The chain has TRBV6-5 and TRBJ2-2; 11 nucleotides align to TRBD2. The CDR3 spans 16 residues. Germline CDR1 MNHEY, CDR2 SVGAGI. V lost 4 bases, J lost 3 bases, and 4 bases stayed unmatched.

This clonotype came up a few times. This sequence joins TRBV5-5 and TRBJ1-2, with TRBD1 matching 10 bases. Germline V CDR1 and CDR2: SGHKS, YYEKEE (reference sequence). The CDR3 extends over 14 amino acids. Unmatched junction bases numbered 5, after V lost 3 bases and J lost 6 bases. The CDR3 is CASSSGQGEHGYTF. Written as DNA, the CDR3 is TGTGCCAGCAGCTCAGGACAGGGGGAGCATGGCTACACCTTC.

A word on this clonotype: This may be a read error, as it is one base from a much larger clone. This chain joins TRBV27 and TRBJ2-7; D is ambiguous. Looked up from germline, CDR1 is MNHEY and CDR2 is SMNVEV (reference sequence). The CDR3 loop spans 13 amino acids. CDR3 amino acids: CASSFRETGQQHF. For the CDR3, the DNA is TGTGCCAGCAGCTTCCGTGAAACCGGCCAGCAGCACTTC.

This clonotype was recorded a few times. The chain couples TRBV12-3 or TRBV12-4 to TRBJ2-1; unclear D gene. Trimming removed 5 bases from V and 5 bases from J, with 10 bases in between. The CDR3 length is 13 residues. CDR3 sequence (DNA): TGTGCCAGCAGTACCACGGTTGACAATGAGCAGTTCTTC. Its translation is CASSTTVDNEQFF.

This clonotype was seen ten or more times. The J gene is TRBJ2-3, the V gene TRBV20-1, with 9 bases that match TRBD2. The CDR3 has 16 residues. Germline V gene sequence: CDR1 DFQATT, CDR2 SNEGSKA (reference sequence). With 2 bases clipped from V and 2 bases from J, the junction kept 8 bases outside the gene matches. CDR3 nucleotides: TGCAGTGCTAGACGACCCGGGACTAGCACCACAGATACGCAGTATTTT. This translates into CSARRPGTSTTDTQYF.

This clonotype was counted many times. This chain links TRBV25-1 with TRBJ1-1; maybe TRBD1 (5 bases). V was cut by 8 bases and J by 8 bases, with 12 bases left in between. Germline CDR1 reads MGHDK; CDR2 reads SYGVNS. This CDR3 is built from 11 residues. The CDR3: CASGGTEEAFF. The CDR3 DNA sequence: TGTGCCAGCGGGGGGACGGAAGAAGCTTTCTTT.